The T cell receptor (beta chain) under discussion was sequenced for a study of cytomegalovirus exposure and HLA in healthy donors. The CDR3 consists of 14 residues. V dropped 4 bases and J dropped 5 bases, with 13 bases sitting between them. The V gene's germline CDR1 is LNHNV and CDR2 YYDKDF (reference sequence). The PCR was carried out with 60 Vbeta primers and 13 Jbeta primers. The protocol was immunoSEQ multiplex PCR, while the TCRdb copy is restricted to in-frame clones and leaves out a portion. The data contain more than 85,000 clones, around four fifths of them singletons. This clone was counted between two and nine times.

The source is a boy younger than 18 in good health and CMV-seronegative. The sample comprised PBMCs. The chain carries TRBV15 and TRBJ2-3, with no clear D. CDR3 protein: CATSTTTSGDTQYF. The CDR3 nucleotides read TGTGCCACCAGCACAACAACTTCGGGAGATACGCAGTATTTT.